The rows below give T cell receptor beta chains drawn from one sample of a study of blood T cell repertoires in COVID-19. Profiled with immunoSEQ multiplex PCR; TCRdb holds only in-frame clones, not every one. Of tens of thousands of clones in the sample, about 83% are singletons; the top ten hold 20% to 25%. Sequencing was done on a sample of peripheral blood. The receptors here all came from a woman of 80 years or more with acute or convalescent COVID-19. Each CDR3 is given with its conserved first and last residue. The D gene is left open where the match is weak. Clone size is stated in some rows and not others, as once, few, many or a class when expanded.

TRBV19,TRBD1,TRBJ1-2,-,TGTGCCAGCCTGGACAGGGTGAACTATGGCTACACCTTC,CASLDRVNYGYTF
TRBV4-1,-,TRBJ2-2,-,TGCGCCAGCACCCCGCAACTACTCGTGAACACCGGGGAGCTGTTTTTT,CASTPQLLVNTGELFF
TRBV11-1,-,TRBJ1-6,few,TGTGCCAGCAGCCCCACAGCTAATTCACCCCTCCACTTT,CASSPTANSPLHF
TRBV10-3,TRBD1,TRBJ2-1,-,TGTGCCATCGGGGGGACAGGATATTACAATGAGCAGTTCTTC,CAIGGTGYYNEQFF
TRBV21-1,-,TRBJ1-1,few,TGTGCCAGCAGCATTAGACTTTCCCCCTTT,CASSIRLSPF
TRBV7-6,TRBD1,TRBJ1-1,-,TGTGCCAGCAGCTTACTCACGGGACAGATGAACACTGAAGCTTTCTTT,CASSLLTGQMNTEAFF
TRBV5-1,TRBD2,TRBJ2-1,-,TGCGCCAGCAGTTCCGGGACTAGCAGCTACAATGAGCAGTTCTTC,CASSSGTSSYNEQFF
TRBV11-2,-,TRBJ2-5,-,TGTGCCAGCAGCCCAGGCCACCAAGAGACCCAGTACTTC,CASSPGHQETQYF
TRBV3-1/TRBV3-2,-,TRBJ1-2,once,TGTGCCAGCAGCCATGAACAGGGCGGGGGCTACACCTTC,CASSHEQGGGYTF
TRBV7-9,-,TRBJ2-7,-,TGTGCCAGCAGCTCAATCTACGAGCAGTACTTC,CASSSIYEQYF
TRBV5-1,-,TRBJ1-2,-,TGCGCCAGCAGCTTGGTGGGTCCAGGGTTGATGGGCTACACCTTC,CASSLVGPGLMGYTF
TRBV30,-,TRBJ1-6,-,TGTGCCTGGAGTGTACCAGGTTGGGTTTCACCCCTCCACTTT,CAWSVPGWVSPLHF
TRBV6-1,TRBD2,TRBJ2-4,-,TGTGCCAGCAGTGAAGCTAGCGGGATTGGAAACATTCAGTACTTC,CASSEASGIGNIQYF
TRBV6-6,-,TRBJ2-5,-,TGTGCCAGCAGTTACTCACTAGCAGGAGGGGAGACCCAGTACTTC,CASSYSLAGGETQYF
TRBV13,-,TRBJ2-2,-,TGTGCCAGCAGCTTAGGAGGGGTTAACACCGGGGAGCTGTTTTTT,CASSLGGVNTGELFF
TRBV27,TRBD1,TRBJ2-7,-,TGTGCCAGCAGTTTCGGGACAGGGGGCTCCTACGAGCAGTACTTC,CASSFGTGGSYEQYF
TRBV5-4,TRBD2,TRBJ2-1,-,TGTGCCAGCAGCTCAGGGACTAGCGGGGGGTCCAATGAGCAGTTCTTC,CASSSGTSGGSNEQFF
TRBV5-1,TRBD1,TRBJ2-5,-,TGCGCCAGCAGCCGGTCGACAGGGACCCAAGAGACCCAGTACTTC,CASSRSTGTQETQYF
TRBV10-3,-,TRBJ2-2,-,TGTGCCATCAGTGCCCAGGGTTCGAACACCGGGGAGCTGTTTTTT,CAISAQGSNTGELFF
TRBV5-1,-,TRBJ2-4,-,TGCGCCAGCAGCCCAGGGGAGGCCAAAAACATTCAGTACTTC,CASSPGEAKNIQYF
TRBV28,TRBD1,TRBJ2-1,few,TGTGCCAGCGGCCTAACAGGGGGCTACAATGAGCAGTTCTTC,CASGLTGGYNEQFF
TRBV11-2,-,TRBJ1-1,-,TGTGCCAGCAGCTTAGAGGGGCAGTACACTGAAGCTTTCTTT,CASSLEGQYTEAFF
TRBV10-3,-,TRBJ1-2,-,TGTGCCATCAGTGACGACAGTTATGGCTACACCTTC,CAISDDSYGYTF
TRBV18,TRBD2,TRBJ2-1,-,TGTGCCAGCTCACCAGACGGACTAGCGGGTATGCAGTTCTTC,CASSPDGLAGMQFF
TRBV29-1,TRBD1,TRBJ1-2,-,TGCAGCGGTTACAGGGGTGAAGGCTACACCTTC,CSGYRGEGYTF
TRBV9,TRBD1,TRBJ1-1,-,TGTGCCAGCAGCGCGGGACAGGGGAACACTGAAGCTTTCTTT,CASSAGQGNTEAFF
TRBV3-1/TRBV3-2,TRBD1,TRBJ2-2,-,TGTGCCAGCAGCCCCTCGACAGGGGCAACCGGGGAGCTGTTTTTT,CASSPSTGATGELFF
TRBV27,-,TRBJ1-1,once,TGTGCCGTACGACCGACAGAAGGGACTGAAGCTTTCTTT,CAVRPTEGTEAFF
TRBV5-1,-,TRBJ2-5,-,TGCGCCAGCAGTCGGTTAGGGGACACCGAAGAGACCCAGTACTTC,CASSRLGDTEETQYF
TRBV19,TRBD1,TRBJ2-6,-,TGTGCCAGTAGTAGTTCAGGGCAGGGGGTGAGCTCTGGGGCCAACGTCCTGACTTTC,CASSSSGQGVSSGANVLTF
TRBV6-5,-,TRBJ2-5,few,TGTGCCAGCAGTTTCGAGTTACGAGAGACCCAGTACTTC,CASSFELRETQYF
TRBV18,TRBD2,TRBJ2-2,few,TGTGCCAGCTCACCCCCGGGACTAGCGGGCGCGAACACCGGGGAGCTGTTTTTT,CASSPPGLAGANTGELFF
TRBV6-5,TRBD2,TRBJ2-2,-,TGTGCCAGCAGAGAGGGACTAGCGGACACCGGGGAGCTGTTTTTT,CASREGLADTGELFF
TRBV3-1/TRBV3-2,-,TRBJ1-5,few,TGTGCCAGCAGCCAAGATCACGCGAGTCAGCCCCAGCATTTT,CASSQDHASQPQHF
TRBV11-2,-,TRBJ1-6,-,TGTGCCAGCAGCTTAGAGGGGGCGGTTAATTCACCCCTCCACTTT,CASSLEGAVNSPLHF
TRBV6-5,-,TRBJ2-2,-,TGTGCCAGCACCCTCTTGACAGCTAACACCGGGGAGCTGTTTTTT,CASTLLTANTGELFF
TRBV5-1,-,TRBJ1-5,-,TGCGCCAGCAGCTTGACAGGCGGCAATCAGCCCCAGCATTTT,CASSLTGGNQPQHF
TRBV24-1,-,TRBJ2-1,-,TGTGCCACCAGTGACCCCGGACTGGGGATGGAGCAGTTCTTC,CATSDPGLGMEQFF
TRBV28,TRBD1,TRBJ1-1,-,TGTGCCAGCAGTTTCTCTATCGACAGGGTTGAAGCTTTCTTT,CASSFSIDRVEAFF
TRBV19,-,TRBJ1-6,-,TGTGCCAGTAGTATAGGGGGCTCTACGCTTTCTTATAATTCACCCCTCCACTTT,CASSIGGSTLSYNSPLHF
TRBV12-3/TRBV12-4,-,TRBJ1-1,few,TGTGCCAGCCTCCCGACAGGACATGATGGGGCTTTCTTT,CASLPTGHDGAFF
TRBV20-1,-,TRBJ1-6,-,TGCAGTGCTCACCGACCCGGGGTCCTCCACTTT,CSAHRPGVLHF
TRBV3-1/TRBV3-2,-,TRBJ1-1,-,TGTGCCAGCAGCCAAGTGTCGGGGAACACTGAAGCTTTCTTT,CASSQVSGNTEAFF
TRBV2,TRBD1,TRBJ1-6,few,TGTGCCAGCAGAGGGGACAGGGGGACGGGTAATTCACCCCTCCACTTT,CASRGDRGTGNSPLHF
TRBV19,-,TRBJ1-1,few,TGTGCCAGTAGTATTTCAGGGGTTTCATCTTCAATGAACACTGAAGCTTTCTTT,CASSISGVSSSMNTEAFF
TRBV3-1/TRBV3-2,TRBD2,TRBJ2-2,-,TGTGCCAGCAGCCAAGTACTAGCGGACGGGGAGCTGTTTTTT,CASSQVLADGELFF
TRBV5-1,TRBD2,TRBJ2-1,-,TGCGCCAGCAGCCCCGGGACTAGCGGGGGGAGGGACGGCTCCTACAATGAGCAGTTCTTC,CASSPGTSGGRDGSYNEQFF
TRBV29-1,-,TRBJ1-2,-,TGCAGCGTTGAAGACCCAGGGTTGATCTATGGCTACACCTTC,CSVEDPGLIYGYTF
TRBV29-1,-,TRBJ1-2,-,TGCAGCGTTGGGGAGCACCTTGGACTCTCTGGCTACACCTTC,CSVGEHLGLSGYTF
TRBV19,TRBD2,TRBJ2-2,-,TGTGCCAGTACTTCGACTAGCGGGGGGCTGTCGAACACCGGGGAGCTGTTTTTT,CASTSTSGGLSNTGELFF
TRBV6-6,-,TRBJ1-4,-,TGTGCCAGCAGTTACTCGGCGGGGAGAAATGAAAAACTGTTTTTT,CASSYSAGRNEKLFF
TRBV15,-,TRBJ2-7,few,TGTGCCACCAGCAGAGGGCCACAGGGATACCACACCTACGAGCAGTACTTC,CATSRGPQGYHTYEQYF
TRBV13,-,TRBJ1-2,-,TGTGCCAGCAGCTTAGGACAGCTGAACTATGGCTACACCTTC,CASSLGQLNYGYTF
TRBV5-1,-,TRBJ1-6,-,TGCGCCAGCAGCTTGAGGGGGTCGGAGTCACCCCTCCACTTT,CASSLRGSESPLHF
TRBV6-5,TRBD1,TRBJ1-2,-,TGTGCCAGCAACGGCGGACAGGGGGCTAACTATGGCTACACCTTC,CASNGGQGANYGYTF
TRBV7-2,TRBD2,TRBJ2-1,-,TGTGCCAGCAGCCTCGGGACTAGCGGGAGGGCCCTTGATGAGCAGTTCTTC,CASSLGTSGRALDEQFF
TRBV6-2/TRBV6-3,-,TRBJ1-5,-,TGTGCCAGCAGTTGGGGCAGGGGAAACAATCAGCCCCAGCATTTT,CASSWGRGNNQPQHF
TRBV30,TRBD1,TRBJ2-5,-,TGTGCCGTACACCGGGACAGGGGGCTAGGGACCCAGTACTTC,CAVHRDRGLGTQYF